A selection of T cell receptor beta chains follows, all from one sample in a study of T cell changes during pregnancy in multiple sclerosis. Assay used: immunoSEQ multiplex PCR; TCRdb lists only in-frame clones, some missing. The sample records about 38,000 clones, 85% to 90% being singletons. The specimen comprised CD4+ T cells from peripheral blood mononuclear cells, sampled in the second trimester of pregnancy. The receptors come from a female donor with multiple sclerosis, enrolled in a pregnancy study. CDR3s include the opening cysteine and the closing phenylalanine or tryptophan. D genes are given only for firm matches. The listing skips clone size in some rows; elsewhere it reads once, few, many or a size class.

j_call,d_call,v_call,clone_size,cdr3_aa,cdr3_nt
TRBJ2-7,-,TRBV6-1,-,CASNQQSYEQYF,TGTGCCAGCAACCAACAGTCCTACGAGCAGTACTTC
TRBJ2-7,-,TRBV18,-,CASSPGTGGGLEQYF,TGTGCCAGCTCACCTGGGACGGGAGGGGGCCTCGAGCAGTACTTC
TRBJ2-3,TRBD1,TRBV7-9,-,CASTGQGRTDTQYF,TGTGCCAGCACTGGACAGGGGCGGACAGATACGCAGTATTTT
TRBJ2-5,-,TRBV30,-,CAWSPTGEEAQYF,TGTGCCTGGAGTCCCACCGGGGAGGAGGCCCAGTACTTC
TRBJ2-7,-,TRBV6-6,-,CASSPGSTPYEQYF,TGTGCCAGCAGCCCGGGATCCACACCCTACGAGCAGTACTTC
TRBJ2-5,TRBD1,TRBV6-5,-,CASSRTGGIETQYF,TGTGCCAGCAGTCGGACAGGGGGGATAGAGACCCAGTACTTC
TRBJ2-7,TRBD2,TRBV29-1,medium-sized,CSVDGGTSGIYEQYF,TGCAGCGTTGATGGGGGGACTAGCGGCATATACGAGCAGTACTTC
TRBJ2-5,-,TRBV7-2,-,CASSLASVSPQETQYF,TGTGCCAGCAGCTTGGCTAGCGTGTCTCCCCAAGAGACCCAGTACTTC
TRBJ2-1,-,TRBV4-3,-,CASSQEFLRGSYNEQFF,TGCGCCAGCAGCCAAGAATTTTTGCGGGGCTCCTACAATGAGCAGTTCTTC
TRBJ2-2,-,TRBV6-1,-,CASSPSGPRELFF,TGTGCCAGCAGTCCCAGCGGGCCCAGGGAGCTGTTTTTT
TRBJ2-2,-,TRBV6-5,few,CASNTHRASTGELFF,TGTGCCAGCAATACCCACAGGGCCAGCACCGGGGAGCTGTTTTTT
TRBJ2-1,TRBD2,TRBV5-1,-,CASSFGTSRRSAYNEQFF,TGCGCCAGCAGCTTCGGGACTAGCCGACGTTCGGCTTACAATGAGCAGTTCTTC
TRBJ2-5,TRBD1,TRBV19,-,CASSTPRDRGGETQYF,TGTGCCAGTAGTACCCCAAGGGACAGGGGTGGAGAGACCCAGTACTTC
TRBJ2-3,-,TRBV14,-,CASSQVEYTQYF,TGTGCCAGCAGCCAAGTCGAGTATACGCAGTATTTT
TRBJ2-2,-,TRBV7-7,-,CASSLGRSAGELFF,TGTGCTAGCAGCTTAGGTCGGAGCGCCGGGGAGCTGTTTTTT
TRBJ2-5,-,TRBV29-1,-,CSAQWRYQETQYF,TGCAGCGCCCAATGGCGGTATCAAGAGACCCAGTACTTC
TRBJ1-2,-,TRBV6-1,-,CASSATGSAYGYTF,TGTGCCAGCAGTGCGACAGGATCAGCCTATGGCTACACCTTC
TRBJ2-1,TRBD2,TRBV11-3,-,CASSLTRTSGSRDEQFF,TGTGCCAGCAGCTTAACCCGGACTAGCGGGAGTCGCGATGAGCAGTTCTTC